These 14 T cell receptor beta chains came from one sample sequenced in a study of cytomegalovirus exposure and HLA in healthy donors. Researchers ran the PCR with 60 Vbeta and 13 Jbeta primers. The table came from immunoSEQ multiplex PCR; TCRdb's copy has only in-frame clones and leaves some out. This sample has approximately 170,000 clones, with about 80% found just once. Specimen: PBMCs. Every receptor here comes from a man aged 35 to 55 in good health and CMV-seronegative.

In its sample, this clone was seen a few times. V usage is TRBV7-9 and J usage is TRBJ2-7; the D gene is possibly TRBD2 (5 bases). Germline CDR1 SEHNR, CDR2 FQNEAQ (reference sequence). The ends were cut back, 4 bases at V and 2 bases at J, with 12 bases in the middle. This CDR3 spans 14 amino acids. In DNA, the CDR3 is TGTGCCAGCAGCTCGGACTGGAACCCCTACGAGCAGTACTTC. Translation gives CASSSDWNPYEQYF.

This sequence joins TRBV16 and TRBJ2-5, with unresolved D. Germline CDR1 KGHSY, CDR2 FQNENV. Trimming shortened V by 3 bases and J by 4 bases, and 6 bases separated the two germline ends. The CDR3 covers 12 residues. The CDR3, as DNA: TGTGCCAGCAGCCAGTTCAGAGAGACCCAGTACTTC. Translation gives CASSQFRETQYF.

This chain uses TRBV2 with TRBJ2-7, with D perhaps TRBD2 (5 bases). Germline V lookup: CDR1 SNHLY, CDR2 FYNNEI. The CDR3 runs to 13 residues. V dropped 4 bases and J dropped 13 bases, with 20 bases sitting between them. The CDR3 here is CASSVREGMGNYF. The CDR3 coding sequence is TGTGCCAGCAGTGTTAGAGAGGGAATGGGGAACTACTTC.

There are a few counts of this clone. This rearrangement joins TRBV7-9 to TRBJ2-3; 8 bases fit TRBD2. CDR3 length: 15 residues. Trimming cost V 0 bases and J 4 bases; bases outside gene matches: 3. Germline lookup yields CDR1 SEHNR and CDR2 FQNEAQ (reference sequence). CDR3 region: CASSLASGRPDTQYF. CDR3 in DNA: TGTGCCAGCAGCTTAGCGAGCGGGAGACCAGATACGCAGTATTTT.

This chain uses TRBV7-2 with TRBJ1-3; D is ambiguous. CDR3 length: 14 amino acids. V was pared by 5 bases and J by 0 bases, with 8 bases between. Germline assignment: CDR1 SGHTA and CDR2 FQGNSA. CDR3 amino acids: CASSLDISGNTIYF. In nucleotides, the CDR3 is TGTGCCAGCAGCCTAGACATCTCTGGAAACACCATATATTTT.

V usage is TRBV11-1 and J usage is TRBJ1-4; no reliable D call. Germline CDR1 and CDR2: SGHAT and FQDESV (reference sequence). V lost 8 bases, J lost 6 bases, and 10 bases lay in between. The CDR3 contains 12 residues. CDR3 in DNA: TGTGCCAGCTCCGCGGGGTATGAAAAACTGTTTTTT. It translates to CASSAGYEKLFF.

This clone was counted once. The chain links TRBV5-6 to TRBJ2-6, with a possible D match to TRBD2 (5 bases). Germline values: CDR1 SGHDT, CDR2 YYEEEE. V lost 4 bases and J lost 2, with 16 bases in between. This CDR3 is 17 amino acids long. The CDR3 loop is CASSPRTLGAGANVLTF. CDR3 in DNA: TGTGCCAGCAGCCCTCGGACCCTCGGGGCTGGGGCCAACGTCCTGACTTTC.

This clone was observed a handful of times. The junction differs from germline at one of its ends, possibly a read error. The genes are TRBV7-9 and TRBJ1-2; a possible D gene is TRBD1 (6 bases). Germline V gene data show CDR1 as SEHNR and CDR2 as FQNEAQ (reference sequence). The CDR3 covers 14 residues. As DNA, the CDR3 is TGTTCCAGCAGCCAGACAGGCCCTAACTATGGCTACACCTTC. Translating it yields CSSSQTGPNYGYTF.

This chain connects TRBV18 to TRBJ1-1, with D perhaps matching TRBD1 (6 bases). Germline CDR1 KGHSH, CDR2 LQKENI. The germline V and J ends were trimmed by 6 bases and 5 bases, with 16 bases remaining between them. The CDR3 length is 14 residues. CDR3 sequence reads: CASSTGGVGTEAFF. The DNA for the CDR3 is TGTGCCAGCTCTACGGGGGGCGTAGGGACTGAAGCTTTCTTT.

The rearrangement joins TRBV19 to TRBJ2-6, with a tentative D call TRBD2 (7 bases). V lost 3 bases and J 4 bases, leaving 13 bases between the germline ends. The germline gives CDR1 LNHDA, CDR2 SQIVND (reference sequence). CDR3 length: 16 amino acids. CDR3 sequence reads: CASSIRGGSGANVLTF. CDR3 nucleotides: TGTGCCAGTAGTATTAGGGGGGGATCAGGGGCCAACGTCCTGACTTTC.

V gene TRBV11-2 combines with J gene TRBJ2-7; no reliable D call. This CDR3 has 13 residues. Looked up from germline, CDR1 is SGHAT and CDR2 is FQNNGV. Trimming shortened V by 1 base and J by 3 bases, and 7 bases separated the two germline ends. CDR3 coding DNA: TGTGCCAGCAGCTTAGCGGTCAACTACGAGCAGTACGTC. Translation gives CASSLAVNYEQYV.

The sample holds one count of this clone. One end of the junction does not line up with germline, which may come from a read error. The genes are TRBV28 and TRBJ2-2; TRBD1 is a possible D gene (6 bases). The germline CDR1 and CDR2 sequences are MDHEN and SYDVKM. The CDR3 has 13 amino acids. In nucleotides, the CDR3 is TGTGCCGGCAGGGACACTGGGACCGGGGAGCTGTTTTTT. Protein: CAGRDTGTGELFF.

The rearrangement links TRBV28 to TRBJ1-5; D not certain. The V end lost 4 bases, the J end lost 5 bases, and 3 bases lay between the germline ends. The germline gives CDR1 MDHEN, CDR2 SYDVKM. The CDR3 is 11 residues long. The CDR3 region has the DNA TGTGCCAGCAGTTACTATCAGCCCCAGCATTTT. This sequence encodes CASSYYQPQHF.

This sequence joins TRBV5-1 and TRBJ2-2; no clear D. V dropped 4 bases and J dropped 4 bases, with 8 bases sitting between them. Germline V lookup: CDR1 SGHRS, CDR2 YFSETQ. CDR3 length: 13 amino acids. CDR3 sequence (DNA): TGCGCCAGCAGCCTAGTGCCCACCGGGGAGCTGTTTTTT. It codes for CASSLVPTGELFF.